The clone carrying this T cell receptor beta chain appeared many times. Its antigen remains unidentified. A library of TCRbeta sequences, prepared with unique molecular identifiers, was generated. MiXCR, run by TCRdb on the PCR reads, gives a single entry per CDR3 protein. The repertoire holds about 470,000 distinct CDR3 sequences, with 43% as singletons. These data originate in a study of T-cell reconstitution after alpha-beta-depleted transplantation in children. The CDR3 spans 14 residues. Trimming took 1 base from V and 3 from J, leaving 10 bases between them. CDR1 and CDR2 from the germline V gene are DFQATT and SNEGSKA (reference sequence). Study-wide findings and caveats: Several hundred graft clones that had expanded were reportedly the source of alpha-beta T cells about two months after transplant. Hyperexpanded clones declined; after one year, newly produced T cells mostly supplied diversity.

Sequenced here: PBMCs, sampled before TCRalphabeta/CD19-depleted stem cell transplant. The sequence was collected from a girl aged 2-10 years with aplastic anemia, due to receive a stem cell transplant. V usage is TRBV20-1 and J usage is TRBJ2-1; D remains unclear. CDR3 in amino acids: CSARAPPHYNEQFF. The DNA for the CDR3 is TGCAGTGCTAGAGCCCCCCCCCACTACAATGAGCAGTTCTTC.